Each of the 15 T cell receptor beta chains below was sequenced from the same sample in a study of post-analysis software for immune sequencing data. Study-level points and caveats: Relative to controls, patients had a handful of TRBV segments at higher frequency, with TRBV5-6, TRBV5-1 and TRBV20-1 among these.

Every TCR beta cDNA library bore unique molecular identifiers. TCRdb ran MiXCR on the PCR reads and lists one entry per CDR3 protein. The sample has hundreds of thousands of distinct CDR3 sequences; about 27% are singletons. No cognate antigen is known for these TCRs. Material for sequencing was blood. The receptors come from a girl aged 5-17 years with multiple sclerosis.

In this sample, this clonotype turned up a few times. The chain employs TRBV2 and TRBJ1-4; D unclear. Trimming cost V 7 bases and J 8 bases, with 20 bases left between them. Germline V gene sequence: CDR1 SNHLY, CDR2 FYNNEI. This CDR3 comprises 15 residues. The CDR3: CASKTALDRGEKLFF. The CDR3 nucleotides read TGTGCCAGCAAGACCGCCTTGGACCGAGGGGAAAAACTGTTTTTT.

About this clonotype: A much bigger clone sits one base away, suggesting this may be a read error. The chain uses TRBV10-3 and TRBJ1-5, with 10 positions matching TRBD1. Germline lookup yields CDR1 ENHRY and CDR2 SYGVKD. CDR3 length: 15 amino acids. The CDR3: CTISQTGQGNQPQHF. In nucleotides, the CDR3 is TGTACCATCAGTCAGACGGGACAGGGGAACCAGCCCCAGCATTTT.

This clonotype was seen a handful of times. The rearrangement links TRBV10-3 to TRBJ1-2; no clear D gene. Germline V gene sequence: CDR1 ENHRY, CDR2 SYGVKD. The CDR3 is made up of 11 amino acids. V lost 11 bases, J lost 5 bases, and 12 bases lay in between. CDR3 coding DNA: TGTGCCTCGGGAACGGGTTATGGCTACACCTTC. Protein product: CASGTGYGYTF.

Regarding this clonotype: One base away lies a much larger clone, so this may be a sequencing read error. The genes are TRBV5-6 and TRBJ2-7, with 7 bases fitting TRBD2. CDR3 size: 14 residues. Germline V lookup: CDR1 SGHDT, CDR2 YYEEEE. DNA for the CDR3: TGTGCCTGCAGCTTGGGAGCGGGGAGCTACGAGCAGTACTTC. This codes for CACSLGAGSYEQYF.

This chain links TRBV10-3 with TRBJ2-2; D could derive from TRBD1 or TRBD2 (5 bases each). The CDR3 length is 12 residues. CDR1 and CDR2 (germline): ENHRY, SYGVKD. Trimming took off 8 bases at V and 6 bases at J, with 10 bases between the two ends. For the CDR3, the DNA is TGTGCCATCGCTAGAGGGGCCGGGGAGCTGTTTTTT. This translates into CAIARGAGELFF.

CDR3 DNA sequence: TGTGCCACCAGTGACCCAGGGTTGGAGACCCAGTACTTC. This encodes CATSDPGLETQYF. This rearrangement joins TRBV24-1 to TRBJ2-5; weak D call: TRBD1 (5 bases). The CDR3 consists of 13 residues. Trimming removed 4 bases from V and 5 bases from J, with 10 bases in between. The germline V gene has CDR1 KGHDR and CDR2 SFDVKD.

The J gene is TRBJ2-5, the V gene TRBV25-1, with D perhaps matching TRBD1 (6 bases). The V end was cut by 4 bases, the J end by 7 bases, with 13 bases between. CDR1 and CDR2 (germline): MGHDK, SYGVNS. This CDR3 contains 13 residues. The CDR3 coding sequence is TGTGCCAGCAGTGTGGACAGCTTTGGGACCCAGTACTTC. Its protein is CASSVDSFGTQYF.

The chain couples TRBV20-1 to TRBJ1-5, with 9 positions matching TRBD1. CDR3 length equals 14 residues. V lost 6 bases to trimming and J lost 3 bases; unmatched junction nucleotides: 6. From germline, CDR1 is DFQATT and CDR2 SNEGSKA (reference sequence). For the CDR3, the DNA is TGCAGTGCAACGGGACAGGGTCCCAATCAGCCCCAGCATTTT. Its protein product is CSATGQGPNQPQHF.

V is TRBV3-1 and J is TRBJ2-3, with D hard to call. This CDR3 region has 16 residues. V lost 3 bases and J 1 base, leaving 14 bases between the germline ends. Germline V gives CDR1 LGHDT, CDR2 YNNKEL (reference sequence). In DNA, the CDR3 is TGTGCCAGCAGCCAGGTTGGGCTACCCCGCACAGATACGCAGTATTTT. This sequence encodes CASSQVGLPRTDTQYF.

This clonotype was found many times. The chain has TRBV24-1 and TRBJ2-1, with D possibly being TRBD2 (6 bases). Germline V gene lookup returns CDR1 KGHDR and CDR2 SFDVKD. The CDR3 loop spans 15 amino acids. The V end lost 3 bases, the J end lost 0 bases, and 8 bases lay between the germline ends. As DNA, the CDR3 is TGTGCCACCAGTGATCGGGGGACCTCCTACAATGAGCAGTTCTTC. It encodes CATSDRGTSYNEQFF.

This sequence joins TRBV27 and TRBJ1-1; 8 bases match TRBD1. Per the germline V gene, CDR1 is MNHEY and CDR2 is SMNVEV (reference sequence). The CDR3 sequence is 15 residues long. V lost 6 bases to trimming and J lost 6 bases; unmatched junction nucleotides: 12. CDR3 sequence (DNA): TGTGCCAGCAGAAGACCCGGGACAGGTCGCTCTGAAGCTTTCTTT. It specifies CASRRPGTGRSEAFF.

CDR3 sequence reads: CASSHTNDRGSGNTIYF. CDR3 bases: TGTGCCAGCAGCCACACCAACGACAGGGGGTCTGGAAACACCATATATTTT. The chain employs TRBV12-3 or TRBV12-4 and TRBJ1-3; TRBD1 matches at 9 bases. The ends lost 6 bases at V and 1 base at J; junction bases unmatched: 10. This CDR3 contains 17 residues.

This clonotype was observed a few times. This chain joins TRBV4-2 and TRBJ1-1; weak D call: TRBD1 (6 bases). Germline V gene lookup returns CDR1 LGHNA and CDR2 YNFKEQ. V shed 4 bases and J shed 0 bases, with 21 bases lying between them. The CDR3 contains 18 residues. CDR3 sequence: CASSLSGGRGRMNTEAFF. In nucleotides, the CDR3 is TGTGCCAGCAGCCTCTCGGGTGGCAGGGGTAGGATGAACACTGAAGCTTTCTTT.

This clonotype turned up a few times. V is TRBV10-2 and J is TRBJ2-3, with D perhaps TRBD1 (5 bases). The length of the CDR3 is 14 residues. The germline V gene has CDR1 WSHSY and CDR2 SAAADI. The V gene lost 8 bases and the J gene lost 3 bases, with 15 bases spanning the gap. The CDR3 here is CASRTGPGTDTQYF. CDR3 coding DNA: TGCGCCAGCCGTACGGGCCCAGGGACAGATACGCAGTATTTT.

For this clonotype: A junction boundary mismatches the germline segment, possibly from a read error. The rearrangement joins TRBV27 to TRBJ1-2; TRBD1 aligns across 8 bases. CDR1 MNHEY and CDR2 SMNVEV come from the germline V gene (reference sequence). The CDR3 is made up of 14 amino acids. In DNA form, the CDR3 reads TGTGCCAGCTCCCGACAGGGGTTCGACTATGGCCACACCTTC. It codes for CASSRQGFDYGHTF.